The clone carrying this T cell receptor beta chain appeared a single time. Its antigen is undetermined. The sample comes from a study of graft-versus-host responses after intestinal transplantation. On the study more broadly: Multivisceral, liver-intestinal, or isolated intestinal transplants were performed in recipients.

Produced via immunoSEQ multiplex PCR; TCRdb's table is partial and in-frame only. The data hold tens of thousands of clones, with about nine tenths observed a single time. Points from the study as a whole: The recipient marrow held GvH clones, and some of them showed up first in ileum or blood.

Per germline, CDR1 MNHNY and CDR2 SVGAGI (reference sequence). V lost 4 bases and J lost 0, with 12 bases in between. The CDR3 is 15 residues long. Source: unstimulated CD4+ T cells sorted from spleen or lymph node cells, taken before transplant. V gene TRBV6-6 combines with J gene TRBJ1-1; the D gene is possibly TRBD1 (5 bases). This receptor was obtained from a human donor who was the organ donor for an intestinal transplant. The CDR3 DNA reads TGTGCCAGCAGTTTAAGTTGGGGCCTGAACACTGAAGCTTTCTTT. This sequence encodes CASSLSWGLNTEAFF.